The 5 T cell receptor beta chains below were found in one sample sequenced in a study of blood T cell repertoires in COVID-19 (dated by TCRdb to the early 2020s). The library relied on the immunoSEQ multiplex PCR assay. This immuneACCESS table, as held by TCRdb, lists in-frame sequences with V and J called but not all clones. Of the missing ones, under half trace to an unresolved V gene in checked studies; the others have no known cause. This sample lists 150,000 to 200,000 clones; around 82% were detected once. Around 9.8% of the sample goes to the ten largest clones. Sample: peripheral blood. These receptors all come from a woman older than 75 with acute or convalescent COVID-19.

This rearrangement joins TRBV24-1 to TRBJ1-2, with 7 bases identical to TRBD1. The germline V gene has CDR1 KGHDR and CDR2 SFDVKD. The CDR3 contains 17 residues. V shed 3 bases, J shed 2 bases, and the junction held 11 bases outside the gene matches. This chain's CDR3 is CATSDRTAQGGNYGYTF. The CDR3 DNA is TGTGCCACCAGTGATAGGACAGCCCAGGGGGGCAACTATGGCTACACCTTC.

Here the CDR3 DNA reads TGTGCCATCAGCCGGGGGATGGGGACAGGTATAGCTAACTATGGCTACACCTTC. It codes for CAISRGMGTGIANYGYTF. The rearrangement joins TRBV10-3 to TRBJ1-2; 8 nucleotides match TRBD1. Germline V gives CDR1 ENHRY, CDR2 SYGVKD. V shed 6 bases, J shed 0 bases, and the junction held 15 bases outside the gene matches. CDR3 length: 18 amino acids.

CDR3 in DNA: TGCGCCAGCAGCTTGCGTGGCGGGAGGCCAGATACGCAGTATTTT. Translating it yields CASSLRGGRPDTQYF. The chain has TRBV5-1 and TRBJ2-3; TRBD2 matches at 8 bases. Germline trimming cut 1 base from V and 4 bases from J; bases unmatched to any gene: 5. There are 15 residues in the CDR3. Germline V gene data show CDR1 as SGHRS and CDR2 as YFSETQ.

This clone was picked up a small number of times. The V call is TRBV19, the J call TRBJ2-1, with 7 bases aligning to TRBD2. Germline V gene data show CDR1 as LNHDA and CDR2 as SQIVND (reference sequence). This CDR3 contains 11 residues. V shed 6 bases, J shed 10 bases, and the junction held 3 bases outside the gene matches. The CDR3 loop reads CASRGLLEQFF. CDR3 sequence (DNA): TGTGCCAGTAGGGGACTACTAGAGCAGTTCTTC.

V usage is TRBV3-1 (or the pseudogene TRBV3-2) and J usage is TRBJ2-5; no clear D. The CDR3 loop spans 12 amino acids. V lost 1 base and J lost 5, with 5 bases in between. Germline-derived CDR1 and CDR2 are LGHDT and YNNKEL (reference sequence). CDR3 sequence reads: CASSQVPETQYF. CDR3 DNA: TGTGCCAGCAGCCAAGTCCCGGAGACCCAGTACTTC.